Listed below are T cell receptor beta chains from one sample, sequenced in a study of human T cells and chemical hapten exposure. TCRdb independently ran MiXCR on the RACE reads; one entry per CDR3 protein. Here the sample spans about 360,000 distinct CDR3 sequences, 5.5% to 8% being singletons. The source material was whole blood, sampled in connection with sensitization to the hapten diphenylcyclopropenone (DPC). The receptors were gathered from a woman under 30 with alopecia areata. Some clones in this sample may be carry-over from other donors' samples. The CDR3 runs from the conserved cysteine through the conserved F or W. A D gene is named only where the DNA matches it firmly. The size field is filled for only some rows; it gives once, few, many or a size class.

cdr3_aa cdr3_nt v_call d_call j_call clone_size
CASLPRESGEKLFF TGTGCCAGCCTTCCCAGGGAGTCAGGGGAAAAACTGTTTTTT TRBV6-6 - TRBJ1-4 -
CAIKLSTRNTDTQYF TGTGCCATCAAGCTCTCAACTAGAAACACAGATACGCAGTATTTT TRBV10-3 - TRBJ2-3 -
CATAGTNQETQYF TGTGCCACGGCGGGCACAAACCAAGAGACCCAGTACTTC TRBV12-3/TRBV12-4 - TRBJ2-5 few
CASRTEGQGGNIQYF TGTGCCAGCAGAACCGAGGGACAGGGCGGAAACATTCAGTACTTC TRBV12-3/TRBV12-4 TRBD1 TRBJ2-4 many
CASSLLTGGDNSPLHF TGTGCCAGCAGCTTGCTCACAGGGGGTGATAATTCACCCCTCCACTTT TRBV5-5 TRBD1 TRBJ1-6 -
CASSLRDSRQPQHF TGTGCCAGCTCCTTACGGGACTCACGACAGCCCCAGCATTTT TRBV6-6 - TRBJ1-5 few
CSVVPGGANTEAFF TGCAGCGTTGTACCCGGGGGCGCAAACACTGAAGCTTTCTTT TRBV29-1 - TRBJ1-1 many
CASSQDSDFGYTF TGCGCCAGCAGCCAAGATTCAGACTTTGGCTACACCTTC TRBV4-1 - TRBJ1-2 -
CASGDGVDEQFF TGTGCCTCCGGGGACGGCGTCGATGAGCAGTTCTTC TRBV10-3 - TRBJ2-1 -
CASNVQGYTGELFF TGTGCCAGCAACGTCCAGGGGTACACCGGGGAGCTGTTTTTT TRBV11-2 - TRBJ2-2 many
CASSLGLSGANVLTF TGTGCCAGCAGCCTAGGATTATCTGGGGCCAACGTCCTGACTTTC TRBV7-2 - TRBJ2-6 many
CALLRGLSTDTQYF TGTGCCCTCCTGAGGGGCCTTAGCACAGATACGCAGTATTTT TRBV9 - TRBJ2-3 few
CASSLIGGGSNEQFF TGTGCCAGCAGCTTGATTGGCGGGGGGTCAAATGAGCAGTTCTTC TRBV5-5 TRBD2 TRBJ2-1 many
CASSPPLVATNEKLFF TGTGCCAGCTCACCACCATTAGTGGCAACTAATGAAAAACTGTTTTTT TRBV18 - TRBJ1-4 -
CASSPTDSVPEAFF TGTGCCAGCTCACCGACCGACAGCGTCCCTGAAGCTTTCTTT TRBV18 - TRBJ1-1 few
CASSRREGAPLESPLHF TGTGCCAGCAGCCGCCGGGAGGGGGCCCCCTTGGAGTCACCCCTCCACTTT TRBV7-8 TRBD1 TRBJ1-6 -
CATSSGGGYAGNEQFF TGTGCCACCTCATCAGGGGGCGGTTATGCGGGGAATGAGCAGTTCTTC TRBV24-1 TRBD1 TRBJ2-1 many
CASSRPTSTDTQYF TGTGCCAGCAGTCGTCCAACTAGCACAGATACGCAGTATTTT TRBV28 - TRBJ2-3 many
CASSLAASGKQVETQYF TGCGCCAGCAGCTTGGCTGCTAGCGGGAAACAGGTGGAGACCCAGTACTTC TRBV5-1 TRBD2 TRBJ2-5 -
CASSLVATLGEAFF TGTGCCAGCAGTTTAGTGGCAACCCTGGGTGAAGCTTTCTTT TRBV12-3/TRBV12-4 - TRBJ1-1 -
CASNRDRDEQYF TGTGCCAGCAACCGGGACAGGGACGAGCAGTACTTC TRBV2 TRBD1 TRBJ2-7 -
CAISESRASGDHNEQFF TGTGCCATCAGTGAGTCTAGGGCTAGCGGGGACCACAATGAGCAGTTCTTC TRBV10-3 TRBD2 TRBJ2-1 many
CASSQDLLQGTEAFF TGCGCCAGCAGCCAAGATCTGTTGCAGGGCACTGAAGCTTTCTTT TRBV4-3 - TRBJ1-1 few
CASSPWMDGNEQFF TGCGCCAGCAGCCCATGGATGGACGGGAATGAGCAGTTCTTC TRBV4-3 - TRBJ2-1 many
CSVVDSQETQYF TGCAGCGTTGTCGACAGCCAAGAGACCCAGTACTTC TRBV29-1 - TRBJ2-5 many
CASSQDGASGNTIYF TGCGCCAGCAGCCAAGACGGGGCAAGCGGAAACACCATATATTTT TRBV4-1 - TRBJ1-3 -
CASRRAGGSEAFF TGTGCCAGCAGACGCGCAGGGGGCTCTGAAGCTTTCTTT TRBV3-1 TRBD1 TRBJ1-1 few
CASSLEGQETQYF TGCGCCAGCAGCTTGGAGGGGCAAGAGACCCAGTACTTC TRBV5-1 - TRBJ2-5 many
CAISALDNEQFF TGTGCCATCAGTGCTCTAGATAATGAGCAGTTCTTC TRBV10-3 - TRBJ2-1 many
CASSPGQGYYEQYF TGTGCCAGCAGCCCGGGACAGGGGTACTACGAGCAGTACTTC TRBV7-9 TRBD1 TRBJ2-7 many
CASSERPDGRENATGELFF TGCGCCAGCAGTGAGAGGCCAGATGGGAGAGAGAATGCTACCGGGGAGCTGTTTTTT TRBV10-1 - TRBJ2-2 -
CATSTTVSYEQYF TGTGCCACCAGCACTACAGTCTCCTACGAGCAGTACTTC TRBV15 - TRBJ2-7 few
CASSLAGTGGLTDTQYF TGCGCCAGCAGCTTGGCGGGGACAGGGGGCCTGACAGATACGCAGTATTTT TRBV5-1 TRBD1 TRBJ2-3 many
CASSSGTNYGYTF TGTGCCAGCAGTTCCGGGACAAACTATGGCTACACCTTC TRBV12-3/TRBV12-4 - TRBJ1-2 few
CASSLGDRAAQYF TGTGCCAGCAGCTTAGGGGACAGGGCGGCGCAGTATTTT TRBV7-2 TRBD1 TRBJ2-3 many
CASSIQGNGGPLHF TGTGCCAGCAGTATACAGGGAAATGGCGGACCCCTCCACTTT TRBV27 - TRBJ1-6 many
CASSSQQVMNTEAFF TGTGCCAGCAGCTCACAACAGGTTATGAACACTGAAGCTTTCTTT TRBV7-3 - TRBJ1-1 few
CASSQETSGGVETQYF TGCGCCAGCAGCCAAGAGACTAGCGGGGGGGTGGAGACCCAGTACTTC TRBV4-3 TRBD2 TRBJ2-5 -
CSARDPGVGGNTIYF TGCAGTGCTAGAGATCCGGGGGTCGGTGGAAACACCATATATTTT TRBV20-1 - TRBJ1-3 many
CSAHSGGESDPQYF TGCAGTGCTCACAGCGGGGGGGAAAGTGATCCGCAGTATTTT TRBV20-1 TRBD2 TRBJ2-3 many
CASSELTNPGNTIYF TGTGCCAGCAGTGAATTGACCAATCCCGGAAACACCATATATTTT TRBV6-1 - TRBJ1-3 many
CASSPGQGFQPQHF TGTGCCAGCAGCCCAGGACAGGGGTTTCAGCCCCAGCATTTT TRBV9 TRBD1 TRBJ1-5 few
CASTEDSNYGYTF TGTGCCAGCACCGAGGACAGTAACTATGGCTACACCTTC TRBV2 - TRBJ1-2 -
CAGQGSGNTIYF TGTGCCGGACAGGGTTCTGGAAACACCATATATTTT TRBV12-3/TRBV12-4 TRBD1 TRBJ1-3 -